Listed below are T cell receptor beta chains from one sample, sequenced in a study of blood T cell repertoires in COVID-19. The repertoire was sequenced with immunoSEQ multiplex PCR; TCRdb's copy has only in-frame clones and lacks some. The sample shows about 260,000 clones, 86% of them seen only once. What was sequenced was peripheral blood. The receptors come from a man in his forties with active or convalescent COVID-19. CDR3s include the opening cysteine and the closing phenylalanine or tryptophan. D genes are given only for firm matches. For some rows the clone size is stated as once, few or many, or as a class when expanded; others skip it.

>few|NA|TRBV6-1|TRBJ1-4
TGTGCCAGCAGTGAACGGGACGGGGGGCATGAAAAACTGTTTTTT
CASSERDGGHEKLFF
>NA|NA|TRBV24-1|TRBJ1-2
TGTGCCACCAGTGATCGCGGGGAAAGGGATGGCTACACCTTC
CATSDRGERDGYTF
>NA|TRBD2|TRBV3-1/TRBV3-2|TRBJ2-1
TGTGCCAGCAGCCATGAAACTAGCGGGGGGGCCTACAATGAGCAGTTCTTC
CASSHETSGGAYNEQFF
>once|NA|TRBV12-3/TRBV12-4|TRBJ2-1
TGTGCCACCTTAAGGGGGGGGGAGAATGAGCAGTTCTTC
CATLRGGENEQFF
>few|NA|TRBV3-1/TRBV3-2|TRBJ2-3
TGTGCCAGCAGCCCGCTAGAAGGTCGCACAGATACGCAGTATTTT
CASSPLEGRTDTQYF
>NA|TRBD2|TRBV23-1|TRBJ2-5
TGCGCCAGCAGTCAATCGAAGGGGACTAGCGGGATGGTTCGCCAAGAGACCCAGTACTTC
CASSQSKGTSGMVRQETQYF
>NA|NA|TRBV25-1|TRBJ1-3
TGTGCCAGCAGTGTGAGCTCTGGAAACACCATATATTTT
CASSVSSGNTIYF
>NA|NA|TRBV7-3|TRBJ1-2
TGTGCCAGCAGCTTAGAAGGGAGTTATAACTATGGCTACACCTTC
CASSLEGSYNYGYTF
>NA|TRBD2|TRBV3-1/TRBV3-2|TRBJ2-1
TGTGCCAGCAGCTATAGGTGGGGGGGGAGGTTCTTC
CASSYRWGGRFF
>NA|NA|TRBV29-1|TRBJ2-7
TGCAGCGTTGATTTATCCTACGCTCCGGGCGAGCAGTACTTC
CSVDLSYAPGEQYF
>NA|NA|TRBV4-1|TRBJ2-1
TGCGCCAGCAGCGACACCCCGGGACTGACCTACAATGAGCAGTTCTTC
CASSDTPGLTYNEQFF
>NA|NA|TRBV6-5|TRBJ2-3
TGTGCCAGCAGTTACCAGTCCTTGTACAGCACAGATACGCAGTATTTT
CASSYQSLYSTDTQYF
>NA|NA|TRBV23-1|TRBJ1-6
TGCGCCAGCGAGACAGGTGAGTTGAATTCACCCCTCCACTTT
CASETGELNSPLHF
>few|TRBD1|TRBV11-2|TRBJ2-5
TGTGCCAGCAGATCCGCGGGACAGGGGTTAGAGACCCAGTACTTC
CASRSAGQGLETQYF
>NA|NA|TRBV2|TRBJ2-2
TGTGCCAGCGGGACACTCCCTAACACCGGGGAGCTGTTTTTT
CASGTLPNTGELFF
>NA|TRBD2|TRBV11-2|TRBJ2-7
TGTGCCAGCAGCCCACTAGCGGGAGATCAGTACGAGCAGTACTTC
CASSPLAGDQYEQYF
>NA|NA|TRBV4-2|TRBJ2-6
TGTGCCAGCAGCCAGGCCGCGGTAATCTCTGGGGCCAACGTCCTGACTTTC
CASSQAAVISGANVLTF
>once|NA|TRBV7-2|TRBJ2-2
TGTGCCAGCAGCCACCGACTCCCTCTCGGGGAGCTGTTTTTT
CASSHRLPLGELFF
>NA|TRBD2|TRBV7-3|TRBJ2-3
TGTGCCAGCAGCATTAGCGGGAGGAGTATAGATACGCAGTATTTT
CASSISGRSIDTQYF
>NA|NA|TRBV6-5|TRBJ1-2
TGTGCCAGCAGCGCCGACAGGAACTATGGCTACACCTTC
CASSADRNYGYTF
>few|TRBD1|TRBV5-1|TRBJ1-4
TGCGCCAGCAGCTTGGGGGACAGGGCCGGTGAAAAACTGTTTTTT
CASSLGDRAGEKLFF
>NA|TRBD2|TRBV6-5|TRBJ2-7
TGTGCCAGCAGTTCCATCGTTCTAGCGGGAACTCGGCAGTACTTC
CASSSIVLAGTRQYF
>NA|NA|TRBV3-1/TRBV3-2|TRBJ2-1
TGTGCCAGCAGCTTGGGGGGTGAGCAGTTCTTC
CASSLGGEQFF
>NA|NA|TRBV6-5|TRBJ2-2
TGTGCCAGCAGGGTACAGGGCAATATCAACGGGGAGCTGTTTTTT
CASRVQGNINGELFF
>once|TRBD1|TRBV30|TRBJ2-3
TGTGCCTGGAGCCGGGACAGGGGCACAGATACGCAGTATTTT
CAWSRDRGTDTQYF
>NA|TRBD2|TRBV9|TRBJ2-5
TGTGCCAGCAGCGTAGCCGGCGGGGGGGCCGTAGAGACCCAGTACTTC
CASSVAGGGAVETQYF
>NA|NA|TRBV24-1|TRBJ2-5
TGTGCCACCTCAAGCGCGGGACAGACCCAAGAGACCCAGTACTTC
CATSSAGQTQETQYF
>NA|TRBD1|TRBV19|TRBJ2-7
TGTGCCAGTAGTTGGAACAGGGGTTACGAGCAGTACTTC
CASSWNRGYEQYF
>NA|TRBD1|TRBV5-6|TRBJ2-4
TGTGCCAGCAGCCTGAGTGGGACAGACATTCAGTACTTC
CASSLSGTDIQYF
>NA|TRBD1|TRBV7-9|TRBJ2-7
TGTGCCAGCAGCCCTAACTGGGACAGGTCCTACGAGCAGTACTTC
CASSPNWDRSYEQYF
>few|TRBD1|TRBV28|TRBJ1-5
TGTGCCAGCAGAGGACAGGGTAATCAGCCCCAGCATTTT
CASRGQGNQPQHF
>once|TRBD2|TRBV5-1|TRBJ2-5
TGCGCCAGCAGCTTGGGCTCCCGGGGGGGAGAGACCCAGTACTTC
CASSLGSRGGETQYF
>NA|NA|TRBV2|TRBJ2-7
TGTGCCAGCAGTGAAGACTATATCTCCTACGAGCAGTACTTC
CASSEDYISYEQYF
>NA|NA|TRBV9|TRBJ1-1
TGTGCCAGCAGCGTAGTGCAGGGATCGGGCACTGAAGCTTTCTTT
CASSVVQGSGTEAFF
>NA|NA|TRBV5-6|TRBJ1-4
TGTGCCAGCAGCTTGGGGAGGAATGAAAAACTGTTTTTT
CASSLGRNEKLFF
>NA|TRBD1|TRBV7-8|TRBJ2-1
TGTGCCAGCAGCTCCCCGGAATGGACAGGAAGTAATGAGCAGTTCTTC
CASSSPEWTGSNEQFF
>NA|NA|TRBV12-3/TRBV12-4|TRBJ1-6
TGTGCCAGCAGTTTAGGGAGGGGCTCACCCCTCCACTTT
CASSLGRGSPLHF
>NA|NA|TRBV6-6|TRBJ1-6
TGTGCCAGCAGTTACCCGGGGGGGGTTGAGTCACCCCTCCACTTT
CASSYPGGVESPLHF
>NA|NA|TRBV24-1|TRBJ2-2
TGTGCCACCAGTGACCTAGGACTGGCAAACACCGGGGAGCTGTTTTTT
CATSDLGLANTGELFF
>NA|TRBD1|TRBV19|TRBJ2-3
TGTGCCAGTAGACAATATGGGACAGGGAAAGATACGCAGTATTTT
CASRQYGTGKDTQYF
>NA|TRBD2|TRBV3-1/TRBV3-2|TRBJ2-1
TGTGCCAGCAGGACTAGCGGGGGGGCGTATGAGCAGTTCTTC
CASRTSGGAYEQFF
>NA|NA|TRBV30|TRBJ2-7
TGTGCCTGGTCACGAGGGGGCGCGGGGTTCGAGCAGTACTTC
CAWSRGGAGFEQYF
>few|NA|TRBV10-3|TRBJ2-2
TGTGCCATCAGATCGGGACTTACGAACACCGGGGAGCTGTTTTTT
CAIRSGLTNTGELFF
>NA|NA|TRBV2|TRBJ1-6
TGTGCCAGCAGTCAAGGGGCTAATAATTCACCCCTCCACTTT
CASSQGANNSPLHF